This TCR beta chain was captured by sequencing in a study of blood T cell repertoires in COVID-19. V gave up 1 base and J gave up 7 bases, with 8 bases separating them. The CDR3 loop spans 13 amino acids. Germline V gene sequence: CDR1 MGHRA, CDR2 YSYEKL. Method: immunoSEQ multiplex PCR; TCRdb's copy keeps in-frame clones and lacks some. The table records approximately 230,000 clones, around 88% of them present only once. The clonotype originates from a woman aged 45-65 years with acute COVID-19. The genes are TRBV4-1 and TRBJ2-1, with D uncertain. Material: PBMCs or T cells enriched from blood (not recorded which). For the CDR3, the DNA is TGCGCCAGCAGCCAAGTGTTCAGGAATGAGCAGTTCTTC. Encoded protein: CASSQVFRNEQFF.